The 8 T cell receptor beta chains reported below all come from one sample, sequenced in a study of identifying expanded T cells in peripheral blood (dated by TCRdb to the late 2010s). Libraries were built with the immunoSEQ multiplex PCR assay. This is the immuneACCESS table as TCRdb keeps it, with only in-frame sequences that have V and J called. A part of the clones is gone; compared with another copy, unresolved V genes explain less than half, and the rest is unexplained. This sample has 60,000 to 70,000 clones in its table, and more than 70% of those were observed once. Approximately 4.5% of the sample is taken by the ten largest. Sequenced: blood. All receptors derive from a person aged 18 to 75 in good health.

This chain links TRBV30 with TRBJ1-2; 10 nucleotides align to TRBD1. The CDR3 length is 15 residues. CDR1 is GTSNPN, CDR2 SVGIG, per germline (reference sequence). Trimming took 2 bases from V and 5 from J; bases not matched to a gene: 8. CDR3 in amino acids: CAWSPGTGVSYGYTF. DNA for the CDR3: TGTGCCTGGAGTCCCGGGACAGGGGTGTCGTATGGCTACACCTTC.

The rearrangement uses TRBV7-2 and TRBJ2-3; 11 bases align to TRBD1. V dropped 5 bases and J dropped 6; count of bases not matched to a gene: 13. Germline assignment: CDR1 SGHTA and CDR2 FQGNSA. The CDR3 totals 17 residues. The CDR3 loop is CASSVMAPGQGGDTQYF. CDR3 coding DNA: TGTGCCAGCAGCGTGATGGCTCCGGGACAGGGGGGGGATACGCAGTATTTT.

This chain uses TRBV5-8 with TRBJ1-5, with D tentatively TRBD1 (5 bases). The V end lost 5 bases, the J end lost 4 bases, and 10 bases lay between the germline ends. The CDR3 runs to 13 residues. The V gene's germline CDR1 is SGHTS and CDR2 YDEGEE. The CDR3 DNA follows: TGTGCCAGCAGTGGGGAGGGGAATCAGCCCCAGCATTTT. Amino acids: CASSGEGNQPQHF.

The chain links TRBV29-1 to TRBJ2-1; D remains unclear. The germline V gene has CDR1 SQVTM and CDR2 ANQGSEA. V lost 2 bases and J lost 7, with 9 bases in between. The CDR3 is made up of 12 amino acids. The CDR3 sequence is CSVEKGPNEQFF. The CDR3 DNA sequence: TGCAGCGTTGAAAAAGGACCTAATGAGCAGTTCTTC.

CDR3 in amino acids: CASVQKEENEQYF. The CDR3 coding sequence is TGTGCCAGCGTCCAAAAAGAGGAGAACGAGCAGTACTTC. The chain combines TRBV6-1 with TRBJ2-7; D gene uncertain. The CDR3 is made up of 13 amino acids. V shed 8 bases and J shed 5 bases, with 16 bases lying between them. CDR1 is MNHNS, CDR2 SASEGT, per germline.

V and J are TRBV9 and TRBJ1-5, with D possibly TRBD1 on 5 matching bases. There are 16 residues in the CDR3. Germline assignment: CDR1 SGDLS and CDR2 YYNGEE. V was shortened by 4 bases and J by 4 bases, with 18 bases between the two germline ends. The CDR3 DNA sequence: TGTGCCAGCAGCTCTCGGGGGTTCCGAGGGAATCAGCCCCAGCATTTT. Encoded protein: CASSSRGFRGNQPQHF.

In this sample, this clone turned up once. The chain is built from TRBV2 and TRBJ2-5; 10 bases map to TRBD1. V lost 6 bases to trimming and J lost 7 bases; unmatched junction nucleotides: 11. Germline V gives CDR1 SNHLY, CDR2 FYNNEI. This CDR3 comprises 15 residues. CDR3 loop: CASRTRTGGLGTQYF. The CDR3 nucleotides read TGTGCCAGCAGGACGAGGACAGGGGGATTAGGGACCCAGTACTTC.

This chain links TRBV6-1 with TRBJ1-1, with unresolved D. V shed 1 base and J shed 1 base, with 7 bases lying between them. Per the germline V gene, CDR1 is MNHNS and CDR2 is SASEGT. The CDR3 length is 14 residues. The CDR3 coding sequence is TGTGCCAGCAGTGAAGAGCCGGCGAACACTGAAGCTTTCTTT. It translates to CASSEEPANTEAFF.